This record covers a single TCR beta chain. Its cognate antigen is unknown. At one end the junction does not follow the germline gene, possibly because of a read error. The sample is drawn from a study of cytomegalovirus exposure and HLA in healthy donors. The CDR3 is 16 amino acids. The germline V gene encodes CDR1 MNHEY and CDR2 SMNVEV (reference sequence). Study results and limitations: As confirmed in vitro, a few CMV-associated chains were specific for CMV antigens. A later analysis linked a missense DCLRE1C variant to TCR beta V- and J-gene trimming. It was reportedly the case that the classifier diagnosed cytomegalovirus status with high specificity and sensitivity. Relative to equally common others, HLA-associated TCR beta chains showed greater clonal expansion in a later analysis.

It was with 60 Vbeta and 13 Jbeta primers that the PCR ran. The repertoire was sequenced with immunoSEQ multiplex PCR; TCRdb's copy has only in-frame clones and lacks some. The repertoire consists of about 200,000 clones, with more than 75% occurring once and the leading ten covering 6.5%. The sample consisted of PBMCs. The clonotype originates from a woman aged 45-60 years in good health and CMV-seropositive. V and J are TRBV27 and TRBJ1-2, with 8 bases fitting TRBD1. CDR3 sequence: CASSLWSGGAKGGYTF. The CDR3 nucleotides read TGTGCCAGCAGCTTATGGTCAGGGGGCGCAAAGGGTGGCTACACCTTC.